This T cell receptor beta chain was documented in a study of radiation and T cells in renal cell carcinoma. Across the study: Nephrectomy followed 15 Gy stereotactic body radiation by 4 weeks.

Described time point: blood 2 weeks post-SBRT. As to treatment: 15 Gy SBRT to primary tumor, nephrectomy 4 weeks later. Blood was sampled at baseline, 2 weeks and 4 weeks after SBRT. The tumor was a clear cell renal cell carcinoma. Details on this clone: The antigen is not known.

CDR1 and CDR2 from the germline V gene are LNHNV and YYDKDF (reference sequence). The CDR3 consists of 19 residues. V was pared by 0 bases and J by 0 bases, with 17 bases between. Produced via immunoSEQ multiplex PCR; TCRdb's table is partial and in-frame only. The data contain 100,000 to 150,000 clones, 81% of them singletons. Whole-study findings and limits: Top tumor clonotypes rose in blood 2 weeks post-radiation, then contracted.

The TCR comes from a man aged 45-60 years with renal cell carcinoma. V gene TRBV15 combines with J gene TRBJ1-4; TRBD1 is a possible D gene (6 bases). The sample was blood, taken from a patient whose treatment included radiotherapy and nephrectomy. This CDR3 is CATSRDLGQPKSTNEKLFF. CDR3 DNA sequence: TGTGCCACCAGCAGAGATTTAGGACAGCCTAAGTCAACTAATGAAAAACTGTTTTTT. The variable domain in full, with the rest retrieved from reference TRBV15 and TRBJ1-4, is DAMVIQNPRYQVTQFGKPVTLSCSQTLNHNVMYWYQQKSSQAPKLLFHYYDKDFNNEADTPDNFQSRRPNTSFCFLDIRSPGLGDTAMYLCATSRDLGQPKSTNEKLFFGSGTQLSVL.